The 25 T cell receptor beta chains reported below all come from one sample, sequenced in a study of blood T cell repertoires in COVID-19. TCRdb's copy holds only in-frame clones and misses some; the assay was immunoSEQ multiplex PCR. The sample consists of 120,000 or so clones, around 87% of them appearing once. The material sequenced was peripheral blood. The receptors derive from a woman aged 55 to 70 with acute or convalescent COVID-19.

The chain uses TRBV7-2 and TRBJ1-5; D not certain. Germline V CDR1 and CDR2: SGHTA, FQGNSA. This CDR3 is 13 amino acids long. V lost 1 base to trimming and J lost 4 bases, with 5 bases between them. CDR3 DNA sequence: TGTGCCAGCAGCTTAGTACAGAATCAGCCCCAGCATTTT. Amino acid sequence: CASSLVQNQPQHF.

The V gene is TRBV15, the J gene TRBJ2-1; 8 bases are shared with TRBD2. Looked up from germline, CDR1 is LNHNV and CDR2 is YYDKDF (reference sequence). V shed 1 base and J 1 base; nucleotides not matched to a gene: 6. CDR3 length: 17 amino acids. The DNA for the CDR3 is TGTGCCACCAGCAGAGGAGCGGGAGAACGGTCCTACAATGAGCAGTTCTTC. It translates to CATSRGAGERSYNEQFF.

With regard to this clone: Within the sample, other DNA sequences also encode this same CDR3. The rearrangement links TRBV27 to TRBJ2-2; 12 nucleotides agree with TRBD2. The CDR3 is made up of 15 amino acids. Losses at the gene ends were 6 bases for V and 5 bases for J; bases not matched to a gene: 4. Germline CDR1 MNHEY, CDR2 SMNVEV (reference sequence). The chain's CDR3 is CASSFGTSGTGELFF. In DNA form, the CDR3 reads TGTGCCAGCAGCTTTGGGACTAGCGGGACCGGGGAGCTGTTTTTT.

This clone was seen a handful of times. The J gene is TRBJ1-5, the V gene TRBV12-3 or TRBV12-4; D might be TRBD1 (5 bases). Between the trimmed V and J ends, which lost 7 bases and 6 bases, there was a span of 13 bases. CDR3 length equals 13 residues. Here the CDR3 DNA reads TGTGCCAGCAACTCGGGACTTGGTCAGCCCCAGCATTTT. Amino acid sequence: CASNSGLGQPQHF.

V gene TRBV20-1 combines with J gene TRBJ1-5; the D gene is possibly TRBD1 (5 bases). This CDR3 has 13 residues. Trimming removed 3 bases at V and 3 bases at J, with 9 bases between. Germline CDR1 reads DFQATT; CDR2 reads SNEGSKA (reference sequence). CDR3: CSASVGDNQPQHF. The CDR3 DNA is TGCAGTGCTAGTGTAGGGGACAATCAGCCCCAGCATTTT.

The V and J genes are TRBV2 and TRBJ1-4; 7 bases are shared with TRBD1. The V segment lost 6 bases and the J segment 3 bases; nucleotides outside the gene matches: 10. CDR1 is SNHLY and CDR2 is FYNNEI in the germline V gene. This CDR3 is built from 16 residues. CDR3 protein: CASSVPPQGANEKLFF. For the CDR3, the DNA is TGTGCCAGCAGCGTCCCTCCCCAGGGGGCTAATGAAAAACTGTTTTTT.

The chain employs TRBV2 and TRBJ2-1; TRBD2 agrees at 9 bases. The germline CDR1 and CDR2 sequences are SNHLY and FYNNEI. J lost 5 bases, V lost 8 bases, and 10 bases had no gene match. The CDR3 loop spans 15 amino acids. This chain's CDR3 is CASPSGTSSNNEQFF. DNA of the CDR3: TGTGCCAGCCCCTCCGGGACTAGCAGCAACAATGAGCAGTTCTTC.

The chain uses TRBV7-2 and TRBJ2-3, with D possibly being TRBD1 (6 bases). Trimming took off 3 bases at V and 8 bases at J, with 12 bases between the two ends. CDR3 size: 13 residues. CDR1 is SGHTA and CDR2 is FQGNSA in the germline V gene. CDR3 in DNA: TGTGCCAGCAGCTTCACAGGGACGGGTACGCAGTATTTT. Protein product: CASSFTGTGTQYF. Using reference TRBV7-2 and TRBJ2-3 for the parts outside the CDR3, the full variable domain is GAGVSQSPSNKVTEKGKDVELRCDPISGHTALYWYRQSLGQGLEFLIYFQGNSAPDKSGLPSDRFSAERTGGSVSTLTIQRTQQEDSAVYLCASSFTGTGTQYFGPGTRLTVL.

The chain employs TRBV28 and TRBJ1-2; the match to TRBD1 covers 7 bases. J gave up 4 bases and V 7 bases, and 9 bases lay outside the gene matches. Germline lookup yields CDR1 MDHEN and CDR2 SYDVKM. There are 14 residues in the CDR3. This CDR3 is CASTVTGTAYGYTF. The CDR3 coding sequence is TGTGCCAGCACCGTTACCGGGACAGCCTATGGCTACACCTTC.

The chain combines TRBV19 with TRBJ2-2; 7 bases are a match to TRBD2. The germline V gene has CDR1 LNHDA and CDR2 SQIVND (reference sequence). The CDR3 runs to 15 residues. Trimming removed 11 bases from V and 5 bases from J; junction bases left unmatched: 14. This chain's CDR3 is CAGGRTTGGTGELFF. CDR3 nucleotides: TGTGCCGGCGGGCGAACGACCGGGGGGACCGGGGAGCTGTTTTTT.

This clone was seen a handful of times. The V gene is TRBV3-1 (or the pseudogene TRBV3-2), the J gene TRBJ1-1; D not certain. The CDR3 sequence is 13 residues long. The V end was cut by 5 bases, the J end by 2 bases, with 9 bases between. Per germline, CDR1 LGHDT and CDR2 YNNKEL (reference sequence). The CDR3 DNA reads as TGTGCCAGCAGCGTGAGGCTTAACACTGAAGCTTTCTTT. As protein: CASSVRLNTEAFF.

The V gene is TRBV3-1 (or the pseudogene TRBV3-2), the J gene TRBJ1-1; D is ambiguous. This CDR3 spans 13 amino acids. Trimming removed 5 bases from V and 11 bases from J, with 18 bases in between. Looked up from germline, CDR1 is LGHDT and CDR2 is YNNKEL (reference sequence). The CDR3 region is CASSSREVRGAFF. The CDR3 DNA follows: TGTGCCAGCAGCAGTCGGGAGGTGCGAGGGGCTTTCTTT.

This chain links TRBV19 with TRBJ1-3; 9 bases align to TRBD1. The CDR3 covers 15 residues. Trimming removed 6 bases from V and 2 bases from J; junction bases left unmatched: 5. Germline-derived CDR1 and CDR2 are LNHDA and SQIVND (reference sequence). This CDR3 reads CASRPYRGPGNTIYF. As DNA, the CDR3 is TGTGCCAGTAGGCCTTACAGGGGGCCTGGAAACACCATATATTTT.

This chain uses TRBV6-5 with TRBJ2-7; a possible D gene is TRBD1 (6 bases). V was shortened by 6 bases and J by 3 bases, with 6 bases between the two germline ends. The CDR3 is made up of 11 amino acids. CDR1 MNHEY and CDR2 SVGAGI come from the germline V gene. CDR3 sequence reads: CASRDSYEQYV. The CDR3, as DNA: TGTGCCAGCAGGGACAGCTACGAGCAGTACGTC.

The chain recombines TRBV24-1 with TRBJ2-1; D is perhaps TRBD1 (5 bases). Germline assignment: CDR1 KGHDR and CDR2 SFDVKD. V gave up 2 bases and J gave up 5 bases, with 6 bases separating them. This CDR3 has 13 amino acids. This CDR3 is CATSDSGHNEQFF. The CDR3 region has the DNA TGTGCCACCAGTGATTCAGGGCACAATGAGCAGTTCTTC.

The rearrangement joins TRBV27 to TRBJ2-1; 13 bases match TRBD2. The V gene's germline CDR1 is MNHEY and CDR2 SMNVEV (reference sequence). V dropped 5 bases and J dropped 5; count of bases not matched to a gene: 9. CDR3 size: 17 residues. The CDR3: CASSEGLAGYGDNEQFF. CDR3 bases: TGTGCCAGCAGTGAGGGACTAGCGGGATATGGTGACAATGAGCAGTTCTTC.

This clone was picked up a small number of times. The genes are TRBV5-1 and TRBJ1-6, with TRBD1 identical over 9 bases. V lost 5 bases to trimming and J lost 12 bases; unmatched junction nucleotides: 9. The length of the CDR3 is 14 residues. CDR1 is SGHRS and CDR2 is YFSETQ in the germline V gene. The CDR3 DNA reads as TGCGCCAGCAGAGCAGGACAGGGGCGAGAACCCCTCCACTTT. Translated: CASRAGQGREPLHF.

This rearrangement joins TRBV7-9 to TRBJ1-4, with unresolved D. Germline-derived CDR1 and CDR2 are SEHNR and FQNEAQ (reference sequence). Trimming removed 1 base at V and 5 bases at J, with 11 bases between. The CDR3 spans 15 residues. The DNA for the CDR3 is TGTGCCAGCAGCTTAGGGGCACGGCGAAATGAAAAACTGTTTTTT. Translating it yields CASSLGARRNEKLFF.

The chain carries TRBV5-1 and TRBJ2-1; 9 nucleotides line up with TRBD1. Unmatched junction bases numbered 5, after V lost 0 bases and J lost 7 bases. Germline values: CDR1 SGHRS, CDR2 YFSETQ. This CDR3 spans 15 amino acids. CDR3 loop: CASSLVTGGWNEQFF. The CDR3 DNA follows: TGCGCCAGCAGCTTGGTAACAGGGGGCTGGAATGAGCAGTTCTTC.

This chain uses TRBV5-1 with TRBJ1-4, with D possibly being TRBD1 (6 bases). There are 14 residues in the CDR3. V was pared by 7 bases and J by 7 bases, with 17 bases between. Germline V gives CDR1 SGHRS, CDR2 YFSETQ. CDR3 nucleotides: TGCGCCAGCGGTCCGGGACACCTGACTGAAAAACTGTTTTTT. Its protein is CASGPGHLTEKLFF.

This clone was recorded once. The chain uses TRBV19 and TRBJ1-6; D not certain. V lost 4 bases and J lost 11, with 12 bases in between. The CDR3 runs to 13 residues. Germline CDR1 is LNHDA and CDR2 is SQIVND (reference sequence). CDR3 amino acids: CASSTLTDAPLHF. In nucleotides, the CDR3 is TGTGCCAGTAGTACCTTGACTGACGCACCCCTCCACTTT.

The chain couples TRBV5-8 to TRBJ2-1; weak D call: TRBD2 (5 bases). V was trimmed by 0 bases and J by 2 bases, leaving 9 bases between them. The CDR3 length is 15 residues. Germline V lookup: CDR1 SGHTS, CDR2 YDEGEE. CDR3 nucleotide sequence: TGTGCCAGCAGCTTGGAGGACGGGACCTACAATGAGCAGTTCTTC. This translates into CASSLEDGTYNEQFF.

This clone was counted between two and nine times. The chain uses TRBV7-9 and TRBJ2-3, with a weak D call TRBD1 (6 bases). CDR1 is SEHNR, CDR2 FQNEAQ, per germline (reference sequence). V lost 5 bases to trimming and J lost 0 bases, with 12 bases between them. This CDR3 is built from 15 residues. CDR3 sequence reads: CASSPQGQSTDTQYF. CDR3 nucleotides: TGTGCCAGCAGCCCCCAAGGACAGAGCACAGATACGCAGTATTTT.

CDR3: CASSEATVVPSTDTQYF. The CDR3 nucleotides read TGTGCCAGCAGTGAAGCTACAGTTGTCCCTAGCACAGATACGCAGTATTTT. The V gene is TRBV2, the J gene TRBJ2-3; D remains unclear. Germline V gives CDR1 SNHLY, CDR2 FYNNEI. The CDR3 covers 17 residues. The V end was cut by 0 bases, the J end by 0 bases, with 13 bases between.

CDR3 nucleotides: TGCAGCGCCGCCGGAGGGGGCATCTATGGCTACACCTTC. Protein product: CSAAGGGIYGYTF. This chain links TRBV29-1 with TRBJ1-2; the match to TRBD1 covers 7 bases. Germline V gene lookup returns CDR1 SQVTM and CDR2 ANQGSEA. Trimming removed 7 bases from V and 4 bases from J; junction bases left unmatched: 9. This CDR3 comprises 13 residues.